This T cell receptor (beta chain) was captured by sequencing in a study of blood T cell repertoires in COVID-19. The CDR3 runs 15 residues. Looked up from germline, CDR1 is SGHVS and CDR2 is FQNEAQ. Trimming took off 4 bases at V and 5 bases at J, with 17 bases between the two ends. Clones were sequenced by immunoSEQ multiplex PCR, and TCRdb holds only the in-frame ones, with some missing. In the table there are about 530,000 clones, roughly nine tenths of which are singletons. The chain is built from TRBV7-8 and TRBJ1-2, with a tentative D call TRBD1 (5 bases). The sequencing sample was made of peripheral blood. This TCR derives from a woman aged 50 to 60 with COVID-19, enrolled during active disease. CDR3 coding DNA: TGTGCCAGCAGCTCCCATACCGGGGGGAATTATGGCTACACCTTC. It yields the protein CASSSHTGGNYGYTF.